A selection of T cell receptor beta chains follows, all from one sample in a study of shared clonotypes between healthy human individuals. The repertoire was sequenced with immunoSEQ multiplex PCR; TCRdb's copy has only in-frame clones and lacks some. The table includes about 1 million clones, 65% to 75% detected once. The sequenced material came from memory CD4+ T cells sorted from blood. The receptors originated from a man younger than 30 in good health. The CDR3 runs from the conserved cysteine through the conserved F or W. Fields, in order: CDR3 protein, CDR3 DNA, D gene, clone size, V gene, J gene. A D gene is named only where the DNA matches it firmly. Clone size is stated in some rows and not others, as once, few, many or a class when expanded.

CDR3 protein: CASSLDGSGNTIYF; CDR3 DNA: TGTGCCAGCAGCTTAGATGGGTCTGGAAACACCATATATTTT; D gene: -; clone size: -; V gene: TRBV7-2; J gene: TRBJ1-3
CDR3 protein: CATSRDQGAFGTDTQYF; CDR3 DNA: TGTGCCACCAGCAGAGATCAGGGGGCGTTCGGCACAGATACGCAGTATTTT; D gene: TRBD1; clone size: few; V gene: TRBV15; J gene: TRBJ2-3
CDR3 protein: CASSMGRDDEQFF; CDR3 DNA: TGTGCCAGTAGTATGGGTCGGGATGATGAGCAGTTCTTC; D gene: -; clone size: -; V gene: TRBV19; J gene: TRBJ2-1
CDR3 protein: CASSLSSGTGELFF; CDR3 DNA: TGTGCCAGCAGCCTCTCTAGCGGCACCGGGGAGCTGTTTTTT; D gene: TRBD2; clone size: many; V gene: TRBV7-2; J gene: TRBJ2-2
CDR3 protein: CASSFKDSYEQYF; CDR3 DNA: TGTGCCAGCAGCTTCAAGGACAGCTACGAGCAGTACTTC; D gene: -; clone size: few; V gene: TRBV5-6; J gene: TRBJ2-7
CDR3 protein: CASSIKKAGGLAERADTQYF; CDR3 DNA: TGCGCCAGCAGTATAAAAAAGGCTGGGGGACTAGCGGAGAGGGCGGATACGCAGTATTTT; D gene: TRBD2; clone size: -; V gene: TRBV4-3; J gene: TRBJ2-3
CDR3 protein: CASSSQSSSYNEQFF; CDR3 DNA: TGCGCCAGCAGCTCCCAGTCTAGCTCCTACAATGAGCAGTTCTTC; D gene: -; clone size: once; V gene: TRBV5-1; J gene: TRBJ2-1
CDR3 protein: CASSLDGSRVQETQYF; CDR3 DNA: TGTGCCAGCAGCTTGGACGGTAGTAGGGTCCAAGAGACCCAGTACTTC; D gene: -; clone size: -; V gene: TRBV5-6; J gene: TRBJ2-5
CDR3 protein: CASSQDGSLNTGELFF; CDR3 DNA: TGCGCCAGCAGCCAAGATGGATCGTTGAACACCGGGGAGCTGTTTTTT; D gene: -; clone size: once; V gene: TRBV4-3; J gene: TRBJ2-2
CDR3 protein: CASSQGTARETQYF; CDR3 DNA: TGTGCCAGCAGCCAAGGGACTGCCCGGGAGACCCAGTACTTC; D gene: -; clone size: -; V gene: TRBV7-2; J gene: TRBJ2-5
CDR3 protein: CASSSGGLAGAQETQYF; CDR3 DNA: TGCGCCAGCAGCTCCGGGGGCCTAGCGGGAGCCCAAGAGACCCAGTACTTC; D gene: TRBD2; clone size: -; V gene: TRBV5-1; J gene: TRBJ2-5
CDR3 protein: CASSPPRGGGIETQYF; CDR3 DNA: TGTGCCAGCTCACCACCCCGAGGCGGGGGGATAGAGACCCAGTACTTC; D gene: TRBD2; clone size: -; V gene: TRBV18; J gene: TRBJ2-5
CDR3 protein: CASSFRSEAFF; CDR3 DNA: TGTGCCAGCAGTTTTCGGTCTGAAGCTTTCTTT; D gene: -; clone size: few; V gene: TRBV6-5; J gene: TRBJ1-1
CDR3 protein: CASSIGISREDSPLHF; CDR3 DNA: TGTGCCAGTAGTATAGGAATTTCCAGGGAGGATTCACCCCTCCACTTT; D gene: -; clone size: -; V gene: TRBV19; J gene: TRBJ1-6
CDR3 protein: CASSVRQGAYTEAFF; CDR3 DNA: TGTGCCAGCAGTGTCCGACAGGGGGCCTACACTGAAGCTTTCTTT; D gene: TRBD1; clone size: -; V gene: TRBV2; J gene: TRBJ1-1
CDR3 protein: CASSRGQDYGYTF; CDR3 DNA: TGTGCCAGCAGCCGAGGACAAGACTATGGCTACACCTTC; D gene: -; clone size: -; V gene: TRBV4-2; J gene: TRBJ1-2
CDR3 protein: CASGQGGLQETQYF; CDR3 DNA: TGTGCCAGCGGCCAAGGAGGCTTGCAAGAGACCCAGTACTTC; D gene: -; clone size: -; V gene: TRBV6-6; J gene: TRBJ2-5
CDR3 protein: CASSTQDIRTNYGYTF; CDR3 DNA: TGTGCCAGCAGCACCCAGGACATCCGGACTAACTATGGCTACACCTTC; D gene: -; clone size: -; V gene: TRBV7-8; J gene: TRBJ1-2
CDR3 protein: CAWSPGQARLGLFF; CDR3 DNA: TGTGCCTGGAGTCCCGGACAGGCGCGGTTAGGGCTGTTTTTT; D gene: TRBD1; clone size: -; V gene: TRBV30; J gene: TRBJ1-4
CDR3 protein: CASSSPRTDLGTEAFF; CDR3 DNA: TGTGCCAGCAGCTCACCCAGGACAGACCTTGGTACTGAAGCTTTCTTT; D gene: -; clone size: -; V gene: TRBV5-8; J gene: TRBJ1-1
CDR3 protein: CASSLKGIPNSPLHF; CDR3 DNA: TGTGCCAGCAGTTTAAAGGGGATACCCAATTCACCCCTCCACTTT; D gene: -; clone size: -; V gene: TRBV6-5; J gene: TRBJ1-6
CDR3 protein: CASSPQGALNTEAFF; CDR3 DNA: TGTGCCAGCTCCCCACAGGGGGCCCTGAACACTGAAGCTTTCTTT; D gene: TRBD1; clone size: -; V gene: TRBV18; J gene: TRBJ1-1
CDR3 protein: CASSLDGVDYGYTF; CDR3 DNA: TGTGCCAGCAGCTTAGATGGGGTGGACTATGGCTACACCTTC; D gene: -; clone size: -; V gene: TRBV7-2; J gene: TRBJ1-2
CDR3 protein: CASSEITGSSTDTQYF; CDR3 DNA: TGTGCCAGCAGTGAAATAACAGGGTCTTCCACAGATACGCAGTATTTT; D gene: -; clone size: once; V gene: TRBV6-1; J gene: TRBJ2-3
CDR3 protein: CASSVDGGTYTEAFF; CDR3 DNA: TGTGCCAGCAGCGTAGACGGGGGGACGTACACTGAAGCTTTCTTT; D gene: -; clone size: -; V gene: TRBV9; J gene: TRBJ1-1
CDR3 protein: CASTEDSFMNTEAFF; CDR3 DNA: TGTGCCAGCACCGAGGACAGTTTTATGAACACTGAAGCTTTCTTT; D gene: -; clone size: once; V gene: TRBV2; J gene: TRBJ1-1
CDR3 protein: CASSPQGVSTEAFF; CDR3 DNA: TGTGCCAGCAGCCCACAGGGGGTATCGACTGAAGCTTTCTTT; D gene: TRBD1; clone size: -; V gene: TRBV11-2; J gene: TRBJ1-1